In this sample, the clone carrying this TCR beta chain turned up a few times. No antigen is known for it. V lost 6 bases and J 5 bases, leaving 5 bases between the germline ends. The CDR3 has 10 residues. Germline-derived CDR1 and CDR2 are MDHEN and SYDVKM. TCRdb itself ran the reads through MiXCR, one entry per CDR3 protein. Of 570,000 or so distinct CDR3 sequences in the sample, 35% to 50% were seen once. The sample originates from a study of T cell repertoires in cytomegalovirus infection. The receptor comes from a human donor in good health (CMV status not recorded). Some clones in this sample may be carry-over from other donors' samples. Material: cultured PBMCs, obtained from culture after CMV antigen stimulation. The chain is built from TRBV28 and TRBJ2-7; D is ambiguous. Here the CDR3 DNA reads TGTGCCAGCAGCATCGACGAGCAGTACTTC. This gives the protein CASSIDEQYF.